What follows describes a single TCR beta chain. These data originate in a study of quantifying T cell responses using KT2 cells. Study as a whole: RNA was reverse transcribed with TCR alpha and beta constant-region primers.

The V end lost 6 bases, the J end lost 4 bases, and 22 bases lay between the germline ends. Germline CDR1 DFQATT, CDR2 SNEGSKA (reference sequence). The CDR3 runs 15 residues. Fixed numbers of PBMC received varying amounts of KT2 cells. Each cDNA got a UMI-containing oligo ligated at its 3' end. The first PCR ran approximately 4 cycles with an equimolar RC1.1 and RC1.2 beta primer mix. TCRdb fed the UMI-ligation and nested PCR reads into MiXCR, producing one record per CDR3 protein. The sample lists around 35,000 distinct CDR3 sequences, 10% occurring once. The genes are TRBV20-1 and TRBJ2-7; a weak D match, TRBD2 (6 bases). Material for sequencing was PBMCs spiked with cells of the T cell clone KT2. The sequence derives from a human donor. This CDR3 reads CSAELLGGLTYEQYF. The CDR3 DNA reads TGCAGTGCGGAACTACTGGGGGGTCTCACTTACGAGCAGTACTTC.